This record looks at one TCR beta chain sequence and its context. Its antigen is not identified. V dropped 4 bases and J dropped 0 bases, with 2 bases sitting between them. Per the germline V gene, CDR1 is SGHDT and CDR2 is YYEEEE. There are 11 residues in the CDR3. Anyone with autoimmune disease history or systemic immunosuppression was excluded. The data derive from a study of OX40 agonist ivuxolimab in advanced cancers. The wider study: Patients assigned to dose escalation were diagnosed with hepatocellular carcinoma, melanoma, renal cell or head and neck cancer.

General study results and limits: In general, CD8+ T cells held more expanded clones than CD4+ did, on average. CD4+ and CD8+ T cells in blood underwent clonal expansion by week 6 at 0.1 to 3.0 mg/kg.

Method: immunoSEQ multiplex PCR; TCRdb's copy keeps in-frame clones and lacks some. This table has around 140,000 clones, approximately 94% appearing once. This rearrangement joins TRBV5-6 to TRBJ2-7; D gene ambiguous. The TCR originated in an adult with an advanced solid tumor such as melanoma, head and neck, liver or kidney cancer. The specimen was CD4+ or CD8+ T cells sorted from blood, collected in a trial of the OX40 agonist ivuxolimab. CDR3 sequence reads: CASSHSYEQYF. The CDR3 DNA is TGTGCCAGCAGCCACTCCTACGAGCAGTACTTC.